A selection of T cell receptor beta chains follows, all from one sample in a study of cytomegalovirus exposure and HLA in healthy donors. The protocol was immunoSEQ multiplex PCR, while the TCRdb copy is restricted to in-frame clones and leaves out a portion. Here the sample spans some 50,000 clones, roughly 76% being singletons. Sequences were obtained from PBMCs. These receptors were taken from a man younger than 40 in good health and CMV-seronegative. CDR3s include the opening cysteine and the closing phenylalanine or tryptophan. The order of the fields is J gene, clone size, CDR3 length, V gene, D gene, CDR3 DNA, CDR3 protein. D genes are given only for firm matches. Clone size is shown for a subset of rows, as once, few, many or a class of expanded clone.

J: TRBJ2-5; size: once; length: 12; V: TRBV7-9; D: NA; DNA: TGTGCCAGCAGCTTCGGTTGGGAGACCCAGTACTTC; CDR3: CASSFGWETQYF
J: TRBJ1-5; size: NA; length: 14; V: TRBV30; D: NA; DNA: TGTGCCTGGAGTAAGCTGAATAGCAATCAGCCCCAGCATTTT; CDR3: CAWSKLNSNQPQHF
J: TRBJ1-3; size: few; length: 16; V: TRBV21-1; D: NA; DNA: TGTGCCAGCAGCCTATTGACAGGACACTCTGGAAACACCATATATTTT; CDR3: CASSLLTGHSGNTIYF
J: TRBJ2-7; size: NA; length: 14; V: TRBV7-8; D: TRBD2; DNA: TGTGCCAGCAGCGCACCGGGACTAGCGGGTGAGCAGTACTTC; CDR3: CASSAPGLAGEQYF
J: TRBJ1-2; size: NA; length: 14; V: TRBV5-4; D: TRBD1; DNA: TGTGCCAGCTTCGTTCCGGGGACAGTCGATGGCTACACCTTC; CDR3: CASFVPGTVDGYTF
J: TRBJ2-6; size: NA; length: 19; V: TRBV4-1; D: TRBD1; DNA: TGCGCCAGCAGCCGTCCCCCTGGGACAGGGGGCGCTGGGGCCAACGTCCTGACTTTC; CDR3: CASSRPPGTGGAGANVLTF
J: TRBJ1-2; size: NA; length: 13; V: TRBV6-5; D: NA; DNA: TGTGCCAGCAGTTACGGAGGCCGGAGGGGCTACACCTTC; CDR3: CASSYGGRRGYTF
J: TRBJ1-1; size: NA; length: 14; V: TRBV2; D: NA; DNA: TGTGCCAGCAGTGGTGGTAAAGCGAATACTGAAGCTTTCTTT; CDR3: CASSGGKANTEAFF
J: TRBJ1-1; size: once; length: 17; V: TRBV7-8; D: NA; DNA: TGTGCCAGCAGCTTAGACAGACCTCTCATGGTGAACACTGAAGCTTTCTTT; CDR3: CASSLDRPLMVNTEAFF
J: TRBJ1-2; size: NA; length: 14; V: TRBV4-1; D: NA; DNA: TGCGCCAGCAGCATAAGGACGGGGAACTATGGCTACACCTTC; CDR3: CASSIRTGNYGYTF
J: TRBJ2-7; size: NA; length: 15; V: TRBV5-4; D: TRBD2; DNA: TGTGCCAGCAGCTCAGCGGGAGACCTGCGTAGCGAGCAGTACTTC; CDR3: CASSSAGDLRSEQYF
J: TRBJ1-1; size: NA; length: 15; V: TRBV5-1; D: TRBD1; DNA: TGCGCCAGCAGCAAGACGACAGGGATGAACACTGAAGCTTTCTTT; CDR3: CASSKTTGMNTEAFF
J: TRBJ1-2; size: NA; length: 12; V: TRBV13; D: NA; DNA: TGTGCCAGCAGCTTCTCTGTCTATGGCTACACCTTC; CDR3: CASSFSVYGYTF
J: TRBJ2-3; size: NA; length: 17; V: TRBV7-6; D: TRBD2; DNA: TGTGCCAGCAGCTCCTCGGGGGGGGCCAGGAACACAGATACGCAGTATTTT; CDR3: CASSSSGGARNTDTQYF
J: TRBJ1-5; size: once; length: 17; V: TRBV15; D: TRBD1; DNA: TGTGCCACCAGCAGACGACGACAGGGGTTTTTTCATCAGCCCCAGCATTTT; CDR3: CATSRRRQGFFHQPQHF
J: TRBJ1-2; size: NA; length: 14; V: TRBV27; D: NA; DNA: TGTGCCAGCAGTTTATCGCAGGGTTTGGATGGCTACACCTTC; CDR3: CASSLSQGLDGYTF
J: TRBJ1-2; size: few; length: 14; V: TRBV29-1; D: TRBD1; DNA: TGCAGCGTTGAAGTTGGACAGGGTGAGGGTGGCTACACCTTC; CDR3: CSVEVGQGEGGYTF
J: TRBJ2-2; size: NA; length: 17; V: TRBV5-6; D: TRBD1; DNA: TGTGCCAGCAGCTTGTTGCCTCCGGGACAGGGTGCCGGGGAGCTGTTTTTT; CDR3: CASSLLPPGQGAGELFF
J: TRBJ2-7; size: once; length: 17; V: TRBV6-1; D: TRBD1; DNA: TGTGCCAGCAGTGTAAGGGGGACAGGGGCAAGACAAAACGAGCAGTACTTC; CDR3: CASSVRGTGARQNEQYF
J: TRBJ2-7; size: NA; length: 13; V: TRBV6-1; D: NA; DNA: TGTGCCAGCAGTGAATTCGGGGGCTACGAGCAGTACTTC; CDR3: CASSEFGGYEQYF
J: TRBJ2-1; size: NA; length: 12; V: TRBV30; D: NA; DNA: TGTGCCTGGAGTGTACGTCAGGGCGAGCAGTTCTTC; CDR3: CAWSVRQGEQFF
J: TRBJ2-3; size: NA; length: 14; V: TRBV11-3; D: NA; DNA: TGTGCCAGCAGCTTACGACAGAACACAGATACGCAGTATTTT; CDR3: CASSLRQNTDTQYF
J: TRBJ1-2; size: once; length: 12; V: TRBV6-5; D: NA; DNA: TGTGCCAGCAGTTTCGGGGAAGGCGGCTACACCTTC; CDR3: CASSFGEGGYTF
J: TRBJ2-5; size: few; length: 16; V: TRBV14; D: NA; DNA: TGTGCCAGCAGCCAAGATGCCTTTGGCGGGTTGGAGACCCAGTACTTC; CDR3: CASSQDAFGGLETQYF
J: TRBJ2-3; size: medium-sized; length: 15; V: TRBV6-4; D: TRBD1; DNA: TGTGCCAGCAGTGACTCGGGACAGGGTGCGGATACGCAGTATTTT; CDR3: CASSDSGQGADTQYF
J: TRBJ2-7; size: NA; length: 17; V: TRBV7-9; D: TRBD1; DNA: TGTGCCAGCAGCTCCCACAGGGGGCCTACGGATACCTACGAGCAGTACTTC; CDR3: CASSSHRGPTDTYEQYF
J: TRBJ2-1; size: NA; length: 17; V: TRBV5-1; D: TRBD2; DNA: TGCGCCAGCAGCTTGGTCTCGGCGGGAGCTAAGTTCAATGAGCAGTTCTTC; CDR3: CASSLVSAGAKFNEQFF
J: TRBJ2-7; size: NA; length: 15; V: TRBV6-5; D: TRBD2; DNA: TGTGCCAGCAAGGGACTAGCGGGAGGGCCGGGAGAGCAGTACTTC; CDR3: CASKGLAGGPGEQYF